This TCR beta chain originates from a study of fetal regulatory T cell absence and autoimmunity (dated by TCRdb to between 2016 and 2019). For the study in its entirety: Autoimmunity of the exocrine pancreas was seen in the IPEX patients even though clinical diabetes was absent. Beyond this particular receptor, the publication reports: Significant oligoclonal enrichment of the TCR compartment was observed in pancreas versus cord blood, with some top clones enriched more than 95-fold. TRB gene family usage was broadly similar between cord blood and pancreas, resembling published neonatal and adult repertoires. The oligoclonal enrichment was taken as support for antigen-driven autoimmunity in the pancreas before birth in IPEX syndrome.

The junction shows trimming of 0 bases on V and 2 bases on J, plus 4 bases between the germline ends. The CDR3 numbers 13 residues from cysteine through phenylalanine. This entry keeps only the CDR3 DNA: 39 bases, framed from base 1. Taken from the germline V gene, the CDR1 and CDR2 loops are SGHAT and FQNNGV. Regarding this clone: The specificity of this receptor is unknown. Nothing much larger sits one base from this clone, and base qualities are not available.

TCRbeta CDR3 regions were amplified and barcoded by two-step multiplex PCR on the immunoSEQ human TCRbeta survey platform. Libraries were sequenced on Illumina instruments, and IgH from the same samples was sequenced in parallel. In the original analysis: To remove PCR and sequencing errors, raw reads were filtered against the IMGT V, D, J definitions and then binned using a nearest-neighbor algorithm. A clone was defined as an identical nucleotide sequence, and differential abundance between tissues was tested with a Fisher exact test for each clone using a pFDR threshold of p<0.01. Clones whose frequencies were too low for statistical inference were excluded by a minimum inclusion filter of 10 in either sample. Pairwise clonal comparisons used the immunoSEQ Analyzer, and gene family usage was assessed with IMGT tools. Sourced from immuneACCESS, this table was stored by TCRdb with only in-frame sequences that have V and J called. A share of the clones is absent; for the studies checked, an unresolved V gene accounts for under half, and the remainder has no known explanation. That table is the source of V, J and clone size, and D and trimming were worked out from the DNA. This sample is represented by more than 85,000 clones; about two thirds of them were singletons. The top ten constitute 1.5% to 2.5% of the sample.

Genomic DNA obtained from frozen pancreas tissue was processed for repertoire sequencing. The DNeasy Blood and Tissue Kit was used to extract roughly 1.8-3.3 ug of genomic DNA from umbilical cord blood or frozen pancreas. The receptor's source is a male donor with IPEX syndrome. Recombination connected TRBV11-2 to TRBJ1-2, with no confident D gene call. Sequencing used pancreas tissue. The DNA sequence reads TGTGCCAGCAGCTTAGACGGAAACTATGGCTACACCTTC. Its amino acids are CASSLDGNYGYTF.